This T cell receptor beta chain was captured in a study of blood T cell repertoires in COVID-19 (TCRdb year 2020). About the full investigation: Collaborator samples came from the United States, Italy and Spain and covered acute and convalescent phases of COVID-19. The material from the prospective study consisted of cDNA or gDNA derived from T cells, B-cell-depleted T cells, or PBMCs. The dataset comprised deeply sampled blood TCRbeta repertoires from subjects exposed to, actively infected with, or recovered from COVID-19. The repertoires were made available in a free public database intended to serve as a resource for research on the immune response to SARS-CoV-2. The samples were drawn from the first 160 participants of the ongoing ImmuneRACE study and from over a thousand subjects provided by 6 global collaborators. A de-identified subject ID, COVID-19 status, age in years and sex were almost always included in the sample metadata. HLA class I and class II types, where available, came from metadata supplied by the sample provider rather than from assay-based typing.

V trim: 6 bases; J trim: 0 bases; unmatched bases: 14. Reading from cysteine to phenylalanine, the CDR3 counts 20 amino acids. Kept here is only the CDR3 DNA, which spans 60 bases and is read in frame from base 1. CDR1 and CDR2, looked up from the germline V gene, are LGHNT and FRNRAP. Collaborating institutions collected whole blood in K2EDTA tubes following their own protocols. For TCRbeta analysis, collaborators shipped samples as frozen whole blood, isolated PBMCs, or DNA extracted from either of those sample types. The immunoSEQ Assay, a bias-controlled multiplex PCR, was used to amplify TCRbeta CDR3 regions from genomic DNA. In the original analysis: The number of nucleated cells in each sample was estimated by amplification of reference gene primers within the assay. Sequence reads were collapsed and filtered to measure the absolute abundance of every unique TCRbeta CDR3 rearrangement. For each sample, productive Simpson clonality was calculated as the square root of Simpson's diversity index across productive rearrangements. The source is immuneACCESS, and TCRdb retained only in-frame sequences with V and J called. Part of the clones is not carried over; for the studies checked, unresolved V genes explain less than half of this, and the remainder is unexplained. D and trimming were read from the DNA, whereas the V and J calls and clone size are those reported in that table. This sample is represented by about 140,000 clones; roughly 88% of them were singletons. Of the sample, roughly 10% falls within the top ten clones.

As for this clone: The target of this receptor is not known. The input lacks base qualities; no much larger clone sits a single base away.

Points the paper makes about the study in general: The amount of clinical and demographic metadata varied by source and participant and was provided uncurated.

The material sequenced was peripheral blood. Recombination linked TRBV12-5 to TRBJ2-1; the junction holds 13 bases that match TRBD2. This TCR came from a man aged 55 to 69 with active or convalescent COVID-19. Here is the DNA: TGTGCTAGTGGGCCACCGGGACTAGCGGGACCAAGGAGCTCCTACAATGAGCAGTTCTTC. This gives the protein CASGPPGLAGPRSSYNEQFF.